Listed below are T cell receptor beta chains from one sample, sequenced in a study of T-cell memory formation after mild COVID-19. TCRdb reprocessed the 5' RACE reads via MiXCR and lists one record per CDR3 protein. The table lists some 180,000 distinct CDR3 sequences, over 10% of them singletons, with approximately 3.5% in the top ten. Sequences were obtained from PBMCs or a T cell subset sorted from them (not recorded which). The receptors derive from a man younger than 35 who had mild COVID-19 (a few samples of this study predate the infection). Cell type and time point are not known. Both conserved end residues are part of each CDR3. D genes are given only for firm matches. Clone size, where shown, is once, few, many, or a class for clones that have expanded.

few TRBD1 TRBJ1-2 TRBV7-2 TGTGCCAGCAGCCCCGTCGGGACAGCCAACTATGGCTACACCTTC CASSPVGTANYGYTF
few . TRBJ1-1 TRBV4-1 TGCGCCAGCAGCCGGGGGGCAATCACTGAAGCTTTCTTT CASSRGAITEAFF
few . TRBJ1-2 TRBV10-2 TGCGCCAGCAGTGGCCGCTCTAACTATGGCTACACCTTC CASSGRSNYGYTF
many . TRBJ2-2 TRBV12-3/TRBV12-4 TGTGCCAGCAGTCGGTCACCTCGGGGGACCGGGGAGCTGTTTTTT CASSRSPRGTGELFF
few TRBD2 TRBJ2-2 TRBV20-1 TGCAGTGCCCCCCGGGGGGGCTCGGGCGGGGAGCTGTTTTTT CSAPRGGSGGELFF
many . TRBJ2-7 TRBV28 TGTGCCAGCAGATCGCGTCTCGGAAGCTCCTACGAGCAGTACTTC CASRSRLGSSYEQYF
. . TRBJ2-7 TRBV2 TGTGCCAGCAGTGGTCCCGGCATTTACGAGCAGTACTTC CASSGPGIYEQYF
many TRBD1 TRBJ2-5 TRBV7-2 TGTGCCAGCAGCCAACGACAGGGGTCTTTACAAGAGACCCAGTACTTC CASSQRQGSLQETQYF
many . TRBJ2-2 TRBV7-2 TGTGCCAGCAGCGTGACAGGGAGGCTCACCGGGGAGCTGTTTTTT CASSVTGRLTGELFF
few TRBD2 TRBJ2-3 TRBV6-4 TGTGCCAGCAGTGACTCAGGGAGCGGGGGGACGAATACGCAGTATTTT CASSDSGSGGTNTQYF
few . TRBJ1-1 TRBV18 TGTGCCAGCTCCCCCGTCGTCGAGGCTGAAGCTTTCTTT CASSPVVEAEAFF
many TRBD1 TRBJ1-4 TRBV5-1 TGCGCCAGCAGCAACACGATACAGGGGTCGGGGGAAAAACTGTTTTTT CASSNTIQGSGEKLFF
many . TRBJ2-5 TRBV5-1 TGCGCCAGCAGCTTACGGGACCAAGAGACCCAGTACTTC CASSLRDQETQYF
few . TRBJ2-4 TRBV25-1 TGTGCCAGCAGTAATCGGCCTGCCAAAAACATTCAGTACTTC CASSNRPAKNIQYF
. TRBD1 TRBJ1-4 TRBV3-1 TGTGCCAGCAGCCAGCATCAGGGGGCTGAAAAACTGTTTTTT CASSQHQGAEKLFF
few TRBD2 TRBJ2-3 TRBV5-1 TGCGCCAGCACTCGTAGAGCGGGGGGTTTTGATACGCAGTATTTT CASTRRAGGFDTQYF
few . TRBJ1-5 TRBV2 TGTGCCGGAGGAGGAGACACCCGTTCGGCCCAGCATTTT CAGGGDTRSAQHF
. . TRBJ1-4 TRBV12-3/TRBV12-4 TGTGCCAGCAGCCCGGGACGGGCGTGGGGAAAACTGTTTTTT CASSPGRAWGKLFF
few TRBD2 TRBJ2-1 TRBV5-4 TGTGCCAGCAGCCCGGGACTAGCTCTTCCCAATGAGCAGTTCTTC CASSPGLALPNEQFF
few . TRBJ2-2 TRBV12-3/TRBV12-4 TGTGCCAGCAGCCTGCTGGGGGGGCTGTTTTTT CASSLLGGLFF
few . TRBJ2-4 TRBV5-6 TGTGCCAGCAGCTTTGGGAGGTTAAACATTCAGTACTTC CASSFGRLNIQYF
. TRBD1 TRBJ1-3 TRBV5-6 TGTGCCAGCAGCCAGACAGGGAGTCCTAACACCATATATTTT CASSQTGSPNTIYF
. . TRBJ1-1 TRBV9 TGTGCCAGCAGCGTAGGAACAGGGTGGAACACTGAAGCTTTCTTT CASSVGTGWNTEAFF
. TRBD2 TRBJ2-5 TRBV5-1 TGCGCCAGCAGCTTGGGACTAGCGGGGGTTTCGGAGACCCAGTACTTC CASSLGLAGVSETQYF
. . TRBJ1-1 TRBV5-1 TGCGCCAGCAGCTTGGGGCCCATGGAGAACACTGAAGCTTTCTTT CASSLGPMENTEAFF
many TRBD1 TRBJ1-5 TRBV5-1 TGCGCCAGCAGCTTGGTCGACAGGGCTCAGCCCCAGCATTTT CASSLVDRAQPQHF
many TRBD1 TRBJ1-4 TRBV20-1 TGCAGTGCTCGTGACAGGGTTAGAGGGGAAAAACTGTTTTTT CSARDRVRGEKLFF